The 11 T cell receptor beta chains presented below share a single source sample, sequenced in a study of T cells in Graves' hyperthyroidism and ophthalmopathy. Amplification of TCR beta CDR3 regions used RNA as the template. TCR CDR3 regions were first amplified by RT-PCR with HTBI primers. From the multiplex PCR reads, TCRdb called clonotypes with MiXCR, one entry per CDR3 protein. Counted here are about 270,000 distinct CDR3 sequences, over 20% occurring once; the ten biggest clones make up around 64%. Sequencing was done on a sample of blood. Receptors were obtained from a man aged 25-45 years with Graves' ophthalmopathy.

The V gene is TRBV9, the J gene TRBJ2-7, with TRBD1 as a possible D gene (8 bases). The CDR3 consists of 15 residues. Trimming pared 5 bases from V and 6 bases from J, leaving 21 bases between. Per the germline V gene, CDR1 is SGDLS and CDR2 is YYNGEE. The CDR3 coding sequence is TGTGCCAGCAGTTTTGTTCCGACAGGGGAGGGCGAGCAGTACTTC. This translates into CASSFVPTGEGEQYF.

This clonotype was counted a few times. The chain employs TRBV20-1 and TRBJ2-5; possibly TRBD1 or TRBD2 for D (5 bases each). This CDR3 spans 15 amino acids. The V end lost 0 bases, the J end lost 2 bases, and 13 bases lay between the germline ends. Germline-derived CDR1 and CDR2 are DFQATT and SNEGSKA (reference sequence). For the CDR3, the DNA is TGCAGTGCTAGAGATAGAGGGACGGTTCAAGAGACCCAGTACTTC. As protein: CSARDRGTVQETQYF.

The chain joins TRBV7-2 to TRBJ2-7; D perhaps matches TRBD2 (6 bases). The germline CDR1 and CDR2 sequences are SGHTA and FQGNSA. V was trimmed by 6 bases and J by 3 bases, leaving 15 bases between them. The CDR3 totals 14 residues. The CDR3 protein is CASRPGTQIYEQYF. CDR3 sequence (DNA): TGTGCCAGCAGACCCGGGACTCAGATCTACGAGCAGTACTTC.

This clonotype was detected many times. The chain joins TRBV6-5 to TRBJ2-7; 7 bases agree with TRBD1. CDR3 length: 15 residues. Germline CDR1 is MNHEY and CDR2 is SVGAGI. The junction had 9 bases not matched to a gene; V was cut back by 2 bases and J by 5 bases. CDR3 residues: CASSYDRAGMNEQYF. CDR3 nucleotides: TGTGCCAGCAGTTACGACAGGGCGGGCATGAACGAGCAGTACTTC.

This clonotype occurred a few times. V is TRBV20-1 and J is TRBJ2-5, with a possible D match to TRBD2 (7 bases). The V and J ends lost 6 bases and 1 base respectively, with 18 bases between them. The CDR3 is 15 residues long. The germline V gene encodes CDR1 DFQATT and CDR2 SNEGSKA (reference sequence). Here the CDR3 DNA reads TGCAGTGCCCACAAGGGGGGGCCCCCCCAAGAGACCCAGTACTTC. It encodes CSAHKGGPPQETQYF.

This clonotype came up a few times. The chain has TRBV28 and TRBJ2-2, with 7 bases aligning to TRBD1. Germline V gene data show CDR1 as MDHEN and CDR2 as SYDVKM. The CDR3 loop spans 16 amino acids. J gave up 5 bases and V 5 bases, and 11 bases lay outside the gene matches. DNA of the CDR3: TGTGCCAGCAGTATGTACAAGGGGGCGAGAACCGGGGAGCTGTTTTTT. This encodes CASSMYKGARTGELFF.

This clonotype has a handful of counts. The V gene is TRBV28, the J gene TRBJ1-5; D is unclear. The CDR3 has 15 residues. V was clipped by 7 bases and J by 1 base, with 14 bases between them. Germline V gene data show CDR1 as MDHEN and CDR2 as SYDVKM. The CDR3 protein is CASIPQVLSNQPQHF. As DNA, the CDR3 is TGTGCCAGCATCCCGCAGGTTTTGAGCAATCAGCCCCAGCATTTT.

V gene TRBV6-5 combines with J gene TRBJ1-6, with 7 bases fitting TRBD1. Germline V gene sequence: CDR1 MNHEY, CDR2 SVGAGI. Trimming at V came to 0 bases and at J to 13 bases, leaving 12 bases not matched to a gene. The CDR3 loop spans 16 amino acids. The CDR3 DNA reads as TGTGCCAGCAGTTACTCTTTGGGCACAGGGGAGAGGCCCCTCCACTTT. It is translated as CASSYSLGTGERPLHF.

The chain uses TRBV28 and TRBJ2-7; tentative D call: TRBD2 (6 bases). CDR1 and CDR2 (germline): MDHEN, SYDVKM. Trimming pared 6 bases from V and 7 bases from J, leaving 16 bases between. The CDR3 is 13 residues long. This CDR3 reads CASSRGPGGEQYF. CDR3 bases: TGTGCCAGCAGCCGAGGCCCCGGGGGAGAGCAGTACTTC.

This clonotype has more than one count but fewer than ten. This chain joins TRBV30 and TRBJ2-7; D might be TRBD1 or TRBD2, each matching 5 bases. The V end lost 1 base, the J end lost 5 bases, and 15 bases lay between the germline ends. CDR1 is GTSNPN and CDR2 is SVGIG in the germline V gene (reference sequence). There are 14 residues in the CDR3. CDR3 protein: CAWSGGQGRNEQYF. DNA of the CDR3: TGTGCCTGGAGTGGCGGGCAGGGACGGAACGAGCAGTACTTC. The entire variable domain, with the rest obtained from reference TRBV30 and TRBJ2-7, is as follows: SQTIHQWPATLVQPVGSPLSLECTVEGTSNPNLYWYRQAAGRGLQLLFYSVGIGQISSEVPQNLSASRPQDRQFILSSKKLLLSDSGFYLCAWSGGQGRNEQYFGPGTRLTVT.

V and J are TRBV5-8 and TRBJ2-1; 7 nucleotides align to TRBD2. CDR1 is SGHTS and CDR2 is YDEGEE in the germline V gene. The CDR3 is made up of 13 amino acids. V lost 6 bases, J lost 7 bases, and 7 bases stayed unmatched. The CDR3 sequence is CASNEGGKNEQFF. As DNA, the CDR3 is TGTGCCAGCAACGAGGGAGGGAAAAATGAGCAGTTCTTC.